Shown below are 6 T cell receptor beta chains from a single sample sequenced in a study of blood T cell repertoires in COVID-19. Clones were read by immunoSEQ multiplex PCR, and TCRdb kept only the in-frame ones, dropping some. The sample lists some 120,000 clones, roughly 80% occurring once. Sequencing was performed on peripheral blood. These receptors were obtained from a woman aged 45-60 years with acute or convalescent COVID-19.

This chain uses TRBV27 with TRBJ1-5; D perhaps matches TRBD1 (6 bases). The CDR3 covers 13 residues. In germline, CDR1 is MNHEY, CDR2 SMNVEV (reference sequence). V lost 2 bases and J lost 7, with 9 bases in between. The CDR3 loop reads CASSLDRRQPQHF. The CDR3 DNA is TGTGCCAGCAGTTTAGACAGGAGACAGCCCCAGCATTTT.

V gene TRBV6-1 combines with J gene TRBJ2-3; perhaps TRBD1 as D (5 bases). Trimming removed 3 bases at V and 6 bases at J, with 10 bases between. The germline gives CDR1 MNHNS, CDR2 SASEGT. The CDR3 is made up of 13 amino acids. CDR3 bases: TGTGCCAGCAGTGAGAGGACATTTGATACGCAGTATTTT. Protein: CASSERTFDTQYF.

The chain links TRBV20-1 to TRBJ1-1, with D unclear. Germline assignment: CDR1 DFQATT and CDR2 SNEGSKA (reference sequence). The CDR3 spans 13 residues. V lost 3 bases and J lost 0, with 8 bases in between. In DNA, the CDR3 is TGCAGTGCTAGTTCCTATCTGAACACTGAAGCTTTCTTT. This sequence encodes CSASSYLNTEAFF.

The chain links TRBV5-6 to TRBJ1-4, with 8 bases matching TRBD1. Germline CDR1 and CDR2: SGHDT and YYEEEE. V lost 2 bases to trimming and J lost 5 bases; unmatched junction nucleotides: 8. The CDR3 is made up of 16 amino acids. CDR3 DNA: TGTGCCAGCAGCTTCCCGGCAGGGGGCCAGAATGAAAAACTGTTTTTT. It translates to CASSFPAGGQNEKLFF.

V gene TRBV5-6 combines with J gene TRBJ2-3, with 9 bases fitting TRBD2. The CDR3 sequence is 15 residues long. The V segment lost 3 bases and the J segment 3 bases; nucleotides outside the gene matches: 5. Germline V gives CDR1 SGHDT, CDR2 YYEEEE. The CDR3 nucleotides are TGTGCCAGCAGCTGGAGCGGGGGGCGTACAGATACGCAGTATTTT. Its protein product is CASSWSGGRTDTQYF. The full variable domain, with the rest looked up from reference TRBV5-6 and TRBJ2-3, is DAGVTQSPTHLIKTRGQQVTLRCSPKSGHDTVSWYQQALGQGPQFIFQYYEEEERQRGNFPDRFSGHQFPNYSSELNVNALLLGDSALYLCASSWSGGRTDTQYFGPGTRLTVL.

This clone was detected only a few times. V usage is TRBV5-4 and J usage is TRBJ1-2; 12 bases map to TRBD1. CDR3 length: 15 residues. Germline values: CDR1 SGHNT, CDR2 YYREEE (reference sequence). J was trimmed by 8 bases and V by 3 bases; bases with no gene match: 8. The CDR3 is CASSSPGQGAKGYTF. The DNA of the CDR3 is TGTGCCAGCAGCTCTCCGGGACAGGGGGCGAAGGGCTACACCTTC.